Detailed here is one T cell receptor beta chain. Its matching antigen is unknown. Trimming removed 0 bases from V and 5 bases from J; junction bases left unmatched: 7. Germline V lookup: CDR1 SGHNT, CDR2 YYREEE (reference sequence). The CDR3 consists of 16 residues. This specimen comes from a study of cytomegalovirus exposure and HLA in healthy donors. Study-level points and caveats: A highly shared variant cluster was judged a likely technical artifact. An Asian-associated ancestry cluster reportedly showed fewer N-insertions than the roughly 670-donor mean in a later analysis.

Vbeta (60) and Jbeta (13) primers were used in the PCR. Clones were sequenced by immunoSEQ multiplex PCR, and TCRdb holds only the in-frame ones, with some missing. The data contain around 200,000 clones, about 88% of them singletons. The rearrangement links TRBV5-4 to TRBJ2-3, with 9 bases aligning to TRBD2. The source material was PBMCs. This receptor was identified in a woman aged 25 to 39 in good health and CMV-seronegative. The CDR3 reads CASSLVVGLALDTQYF. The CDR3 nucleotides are TGTGCCAGCAGCTTGGTCGTCGGACTAGCGTTAGATACGCAGTATTTT.